The clone carrying this TCR beta chain was seen a handful of times. Its matching antigen is unknown. Trimming cost V 3 bases and J 8 bases, with 13 bases left between them. The CDR3 has 13 residues. Germline values: CDR1 LGHDT, CDR2 YNNKEL (reference sequence). Time point denoted: pre-sensitization, week 0. Documented treatment: therapeutic diphenylcyclopropenone sensitization with weekly scalp DPC. The source of the sample is a study of human T cells and chemical hapten exposure. As for the study in general: Investigators sensitized 2 cm by 2 cm of upper inner arm skin with 2% DPC. Study-level findings and limits: TCRs whose frequency exceeded 1 in 1000 remained the same following DPC sensitization.

In the original workflow: A per-sample median of around 100,000 TCRs was observed, with a range of about 20,000 to 700,000. TCRdb reprocessed the RACE reads via MiXCR and lists one record per CDR3 protein. TCRdb assigned the V and J calls; the authors' analysis was not used. Counted here are under 400,000 distinct CDR3 sequences, roughly 5% occurring once; the ten biggest clones make up roughly 2.6%. The source of this sequence is a woman aged 50 to 60 with alopecia areata. Some clones in this sample may be carry-over from other donors' samples. The input for sequencing was whole blood, taken in connection with sensitization to the hapten diphenylcyclopropenone (DPC). This chain joins TRBV3-1 and TRBJ1-2; possible D gene TRBD1, 5 bases. The CDR3 sequence is CASSHNRQTGYTF. CDR3 sequence (DNA): TGTGCCAGCAGCCACAACCGACAGACAGGCTACACCTTC.